Listed below are T cell receptor beta chains from one sample, sequenced in a study of T cell responses to AZD1222 COVID-19 vaccine. Method: immunoSEQ multiplex PCR; TCRdb's copy keeps in-frame clones and lacks some. The sample holds over 85,000 clones, less than 90% seen once. The specimen was peripheral blood, collected on day 0 of AZD1222 vaccination. These receptors were obtained from an adult in good health. Both conserved end residues are part of each CDR3. Fields, in order: D gene, clone size, J gene, V gene, CDR3 protein, CDR3 DNA. D genes are given only for firm matches. Not all rows give a size; the values are once, few, many and, for expanded clones, a class.

NA once TRBJ1-5 TRBV19 CASSTADGYFNQPQHF TGTGCCAGTAGTACCGCCGACGGATACTTCAATCAGCCCCAGCATTTT
TRBD1 few TRBJ1-5 TRBV5-6 CASSFRTGLNQPQHF TGTGCCAGCAGCTTTCGGACAGGTCTCAATCAGCCCCAGCATTTT
TRBD2 NA TRBJ2-4 TRBV2 CALGGGAQNIQYF TGTGCCCTGGGGGGAGGGGCCCAAAACATTCAGTACTTC
TRBD1 NA TRBJ1-2 TRBV28 CASSSLTGQGGGYTF TGTGCCAGTAGTTCCCTCACCGGACAGGGCGGGGGCTACACCTTC
NA NA TRBJ2-2 TRBV10-3 CAISEFQGADTGELFF TGTGCCATCAGTGAGTTTCAGGGAGCGGACACCGGGGAGCTGTTTTTT
NA few TRBJ1-1 TRBV5-5 CASSAGTDTEAFF TGTGCCAGCAGCGCCGGGACCGACACTGAAGCTTTCTTT
NA NA TRBJ1-1 TRBV29-1 CSVVAGFTEAFF TGCAGCGTAGTCGCGGGGTTCACTGAAGCTTTCTTT
NA NA TRBJ2-1 TRBV9 CASSVAGWDNEQFF TGTGCCAGCAGCGTAGCGGGATGGGACAATGAGCAGTTCTTC
NA NA TRBJ2-1 TRBV4-1 CASSQERSFNEQFF TGCGCCAGCAGCCAAGAACGGTCTTTTAATGAGCAGTTCTTC
TRBD1 NA TRBJ1-2 TRBV7-2 CASSSGQVRGYTF TGTGCCAGCAGCTCCGGACAGGTTCGGGGCTACACCTTC
NA NA TRBJ2-1 TRBV2 CASSLAARYNEQFF TGTGCCAGCAGCTTAGCCGCCAGGTACAATGAGCAGTTCTTC
NA NA TRBJ2-1 TRBV9 CASSVGPGRGLSYNEQFF TGTGCCAGCAGCGTAGGGCCAGGCAGGGGTCTATCCTACAATGAGCAGTTCTTC
NA NA TRBJ1-2 TRBV10-3 CAITPGTTYGYTF TGTGCCATCACCCCCGGGACAACCTATGGCTACACCTTC
TRBD2 NA TRBJ2-2 TRBV15 CATRRGGLETGELFF TGTGCCACCAGGAGGGGAGGGTTGGAGACCGGGGAGCTGTTTTTT
TRBD1 NA TRBJ1-5 TRBV4-3 CASSQDFLTGTGVKSGNQPQHF TGCGCCAGCAGCCAAGATTTCTTAACCGGGACAGGGGTTAAATCCGGCAATCAGCCCCAGCATTTT
NA NA TRBJ2-5 TRBV7-2 CASSAGRSETQYF TGTGCCAGCAGCGCAGGGAGGAGCGAGACCCAGTACTTC
NA NA TRBJ1-6 TRBV5-4 CASSLDSDSSPLHF TGTGCCAGCAGCCTCGACTCGGACAGTTCACCCCTCCACTTT
NA NA TRBJ1-5 TRBV24-1 CATSESGGGWHQPQHF TGTGCCACCAGTGAAAGCGGTGGGGGGTGGCATCAGCCCCAGCATTTT
NA NA TRBJ1-5 TRBV5-1 CASSLGSSPNQPQHF TGCGCCAGCAGCTTGGGTTCCTCTCCCAATCAGCCCCAGCATTTT
TRBD1 NA TRBJ2-7 TRBV6-5 CASRRGGQGTYEQYF TGTGCCAGCAGGAGGGGGGGACAGGGAACCTACGAGCAGTACTTC
TRBD1 NA TRBJ2-7 TRBV5-6 CASSLLGTGGAYEQYF TGTGCCAGCAGCTTGTTGGGGACAGGGGGAGCCTACGAGCAGTACTTC
NA NA TRBJ1-6 TRBV3-1/TRBV3-2 CASSHLVSSYNSPLHF TGTGCCAGCAGCCATTTGGTTAGCTCCTATAATTCACCCCTCCACTTT
NA NA TRBJ2-5 TRBV30 CAWSVGDLGETQYF TGTGCCTGGAGTGTAGGAGACCTGGGAGAGACCCAGTACTTC
TRBD2 NA TRBJ2-5 TRBV7-9 CASSLAGGQETQYF TGTGCCAGCAGCCTCGCGGGGGGCCAAGAGACCCAGTACTTC
TRBD2 NA TRBJ2-1 TRBV7-2 CASSQGLAVSEQFF TGTGCCAGCAGCCAGGGACTAGCGGTGAGTGAGCAGTTCTTC
NA NA TRBJ2-1 TRBV10-3 CAINLGLGQYNEQFF TGTGCCATCAACCTTGGCCTAGGGCAATACAATGAGCAGTTCTTC
TRBD2 NA TRBJ2-5 TRBV11-3 CASSFRGVRETQYF TGTGCCAGCAGCTTTCGGGGGGTCAGAGAGACCCAGTACTTC
TRBD1 few TRBJ1-1 TRBV5-1 CASSLAAQGAVSEAFF TGCGCCAGCAGCTTGGCCGCTCAGGGGGCGGTGTCTGAAGCTTTCTTT
TRBD2 NA TRBJ2-1 TRBV4-1 CASSPLLAGESLVYNEQFF TGCGCCAGCAGCCCCTTACTAGCGGGAGAGAGCCTTGTATACAATGAGCAGTTCTTC
TRBD1 NA TRBJ1-3 TRBV13 CASTYLGTGSGNTIYF TGTGCCAGCACCTACTTGGGGACAGGGTCTGGAAACACCATATATTTT
NA NA TRBJ2-2 TRBV5-4 CASGPQQRTGELFF TGTGCCAGCGGCCCGCAGCAAAGAACCGGGGAGCTGTTTTTT
NA NA TRBJ1-4 TRBV5-6 CASSPRDWGGNEKLFF TGTGCCAGCAGCCCCAGGGACTGGGGGGGTAATGAAAAACTGTTTTTT
NA few TRBJ1-1 TRBV28 CAVLYDEAFF TGTGCGGTTCTCTATGATGAAGCTTTCTTT
NA NA TRBJ2-2 TRBV6-1 CASSERPSGVVLTGELFF TGTGCCAGCAGTGAAAGGCCTAGTGGGGTAGTATTAACCGGGGAGCTGTTTTTT
NA NA TRBJ1-1 TRBV11-2 CASSLDPSMNTEAFF TGTGCCAGCAGCTTAGATCCGTCAATGAACACTGAAGCTTTCTTT
TRBD2 NA TRBJ2-1 TRBV12-3/TRBV12-4 CASSLGLAGGFLF TGTGCCAGCAGTTTAGGCCTAGCGGGAGGGTTTCTCTTC
NA NA TRBJ1-5 TRBV5-1 CASSLEGGGNQPQHF TGCGCCAGCAGCTTGGAAGGGGGGGGTAATCAGCCCCAGCATTTT
NA NA TRBJ1-5 TRBV27 CASSLSDYSNQPQHF TGTGCCAGCAGTTTATCGGATTATAGCAATCAGCCCCAGCATTTT
NA few TRBJ1-2 TRBV5-1 CASSFIDPGAKGYTF TGCGCCAGCAGCTTTATTGATCCGGGGGCGAAAGGCTACACCTTC
NA NA TRBJ2-3 TRBV4-3 CASSQDGADTQYF TGCGCCAGCAGCCAAGATGGGGCAGATACGCAGTATTTT
NA once TRBJ1-4 TRBV28 CASSFGNEKLFF TGTGCCAGCAGTTTCGGGAATGAAAAACTGTTTTTT
TRBD1 NA TRBJ1-1 TRBV5-1 CASAGQVGAEAFF TGCGCCAGCGCAGGACAGGTTGGGGCTGAAGCTTTCTTT
NA once TRBJ2-3 TRBV5-6 CASSSPPATQYF TGTGCCAGCAGCTCCCCGCCCGCTACGCAGTATTTT
NA NA TRBJ2-1 TRBV6-5 CAITRVVYNEQFF TGTGCCATCACGCGGGTGGTCTACAATGAGCAGTTCTTC
NA NA TRBJ1-4 TRBV4-2 CASSRGGRGEKLFF TGTGCCAGCAGCAGGGGAGGGCGAGGTGAAAAACTGTTTTTT
NA NA TRBJ1-2 TRBV29-1 CSVDDGSNYGYTF TGCAGCGTTGATGACGGATCTAACTATGGCTACACCTTC
NA NA TRBJ2-2 TRBV5-8 CASSLSFGRVPGELFF TGTGCCAGCAGCCTATCCTTCGGGCGGGTGCCCGGGGAGCTGTTTTTT
NA few TRBJ1-6 TRBV5-6 CASSLRQSLSPLHF TGTGCCAGCAGCTTGAGGCAGTCCTTATCACCCCTCCACTTT
NA once TRBJ2-2 TRBV28 CASTPRRGELFF TGTGCCAGCACACCACGGCGCGGGGAGCTGTTTTTT
TRBD1 NA TRBJ2-4 TRBV28 CASSWTGGAKNIQYF TGTGCCAGCAGTTGGACAGGGGGGGCCAAAAACATTCAGTACTTC
TRBD1 once TRBJ1-1 TRBV6-2/TRBV6-3 CASSYSRGQGPLNTEAFF TGTGCCAGCAGTTACTCCCGTGGACAGGGCCCACTGAACACTGAAGCTTTCTTT
TRBD2 NA TRBJ2-1 TRBV11-2 CASSLGGLVYDEQFF TGTGCCAGCAGCTTAGGCGGACTAGTATACGATGAGCAGTTCTTC
TRBD1 NA TRBJ1-5 TRBV7-6 CASSSGTGFQPQHF TGTGCCAGCAGCTCCGGGACAGGGTTTCAGCCCCAGCATTTT
TRBD1 NA TRBJ1-5 TRBV6-4 CASSESTGGDQPQHF TGTGCCAGCAGTGAATCGACAGGGGGTGACCAGCCCCAGCATTTT
NA NA TRBJ2-7 TRBV28 CASSPLMRSYEQYF TGTGCCAGCAGTCCACTCATGAGGTCCTACGAGCAGTACTTC
NA few TRBJ1-1 TRBV4-3 CASSLTLDSSRMEAFF TGCGCCAGCAGCCTTACTTTGGACTCCTCCCGGATGGAAGCTTTCTTT
NA NA TRBJ1-5 TRBV7-8 CASSLVEGQPQHF TGTGCCAGCAGCTTAGTGGAGGGACAGCCCCAGCATTTT
NA NA TRBJ1-1 TRBV18 CASSLEDSPIRSPNTEAFF TGTGCCAGCTCACTTGAGGACAGCCCGATTCGTTCCCCCAACACTGAAGCTTTCTTT
NA few TRBJ1-2 TRBV20-1 CSASGQGLNYGYTF TGCAGTGCTAGTGGGCAGGGGCTTAACTATGGCTACACCTTC